The clone carrying this TCR beta chain was seen just once. The CDR3 totals 14 residues. V was trimmed by 5 bases and J by 4 bases, leaving 12 bases between them. Germline V gene sequence: CDR1 LNHDA, CDR2 SQIVND (reference sequence). The naive CD8 population came from CD45RO-negative cells selected for CCR7, without terminally differentiated effector memory CD45RA+ cells. This sample was included in a study of shared clonotypes between healthy human individuals. Genomic DNA of every subset was divided equally among multiple immunoSEQ plates. TCRdb's copy holds only in-frame clones and misses some; the assay was immunoSEQ multiplex PCR. The sample has roughly 2.1 million clones, 93% seen once; the top ten hold around 1.7%.

This chain uses TRBV19 with TRBJ1-5, with D perhaps matching TRBD1 (5 bases). This clonotype was sampled from a man in his late teens or twenties in good health. Some clones in this sample may be carry-over from other donors' samples. The sample was naive CD8+ T cells from PBMCs. CDR3 sequence: CASSAYDSNQPQHF. The CDR3, as DNA: TGTGCCAGTAGTGCCTACGACAGTAATCAGCCCCAGCATTTT.